The T cell receptor (beta chain) described here comes from a study of T cell changes during pregnancy in multiple sclerosis. In its sample, this clone was seen once. Some clones are missing from TCRdb's copy, which holds only in-frame ones; the method was immunoSEQ multiplex PCR. The sample yields around 70,000 clones, around 92% seen once. Trimming left V 5 bases short and J 6 bases short, with 7 bases between. Germline values: CDR1 SQVTM, CDR2 ANQGSEA. This CDR3 is built from 10 residues. The input for sequencing was peripheral blood, taken before pregnancy. The clonotype was recovered from a female donor with multiple sclerosis, enrolled in a pregnancy study. The V and J genes are TRBV29-1 and TRBJ1-2, with unresolved D. CDR3: CSVRSDGYTF. CDR3 DNA: TGCAGCGTTCGGAGCGATGGCTACACCTTC.